This TCR beta chain was retrieved from a study of T cells after yellow fever vaccination (dated by TCRdb to the late 2010s). Regarding the research as a whole: The SMART-Seq v4 Ultra Low Input RNA kit was used to prepare libraries from fractions with low cell numbers. Bulk PBMC replicates and cell subsets were isolated from blood drawn at multiple timepoints before and after both primary and secondary immunization. Two healthy male donors, one aged 18 to 30 and one aged 30 to 40 years, were included in the cohort. To follow T-cell clones before and after both primary and booster YFV17D yellow fever vaccination, bulk TCR alpha and beta repertoires underwent longitudinal sequencing.

This clonotype occurred many times. Its antigen remains undetermined. No quality values exist for individual bases; no much larger clone is one base distant. This sample's treatment or condition label indicates: live attenuated yellow fever vaccine strain. At each blood-draw timepoint, two biological replicates of bulk PBMCs were obtained. PBMCs were isolated from peripheral blood using a standard Ficoll-Paque protocol. TriZol was used to extract RNA from bulk PBMCs, from CD4 and CD8 fractions, and from dextramer-positive and dextramer-negative fractions. Taken from the germline V gene, the CDR1 and CDR2 loops are MNHEY and SVGAGI. The CDR3 numbers 14 residues from cysteine through phenylalanine. The read is trimmed to its CDR3 DNA, 42 bases read in frame from base 1. V loses 5 bases of germline sequence and J loses 3 bases, and the interval between the two ends is 13 bases. General findings and caveats noted by the study authors: After the booster, most clones that had expanded after primary vaccination were detected again (around 97% of CD4 and 88% of CD8), suggesting broad maintenance of memory. A small fraction of clonotypes appeared in both the CD4 and CD8 compartments, likely as a result of convergent recombination. Only a couple of donors were included in the study, so the extent to which the findings can be generalized is limited. FACS-sorted repertoires could contain abundant contaminating clonotypes from the bulk population, so computational filtering was required. The secondary T-cell response was weaker than the primary response but faster, peaking on day 5 instead of day 15.

Sequenced using an Illumina NovaSeq 6000. TCR cDNA was made using 5'RACE template switching, a step that added a universal primer site and unique molecular identifiers. Priming for cDNA synthesis came from both the TCR alpha and TCR beta constant segments. Library amplification used two PCR steps, and the second PCR step added sample barcodes and sequencing adapters. Sequencing of libraries was performed on Illumina HiSeq 2500 (2x100 bp) or NovaSeq (2x150 bp). As for the original processing: Reads were demultiplexed and collapsed into UMI consensus sequences with MIGEC, and V(D)J alignment was performed with MiXCR. Vaccine-responding clonotypes were defined with edgeR using replicate PBMC samples, requiring FDR below 0.01 and a log2 fold change above 5 up to day 15. Each bulk clonotype received a CD4 or CD8 identity based on whether the sequenced CD4 or CD8 repertoire contained that clonotype at higher abundance. The raw public data were reprocessed by TCRdb itself: fastp quality trimming at Q25, MiXCR clonotype calling, in-frame beta chains only. Identical CDR3 proteins give one entry, which carries the most common genes and DNA. TCRdb's processing, not the authors' own work, is the source of the V and J calls. Recorded for this sample are about 320,000 distinct CDR3 sequences; approximately 4% of them occurred a single time. Clones ranked in the top ten supply just under 20% of the sample.

This receptor was identified in a man younger than 35 who received the YFV17D yellow fever vaccine. Recombination joined TRBV6-5 with TRBJ1-2, with TRBD1 as a weak D call on 5 bases. The sample in question was PBMCs, obtained 15 days after the yellow fever booster vaccination. The CDR3 here reads CASSSRVKDYGYTF. The bases read TGTGCCAGCAGTAGCAGGGTAAAGGACTATGGCTACACCTTC.